This is a list of T cell receptor beta chains from one sample in a study of T cell changes during pregnancy in multiple sclerosis. Clones were read by immunoSEQ multiplex PCR, and TCRdb kept only the in-frame ones, dropping some. Seen here are some 90,000 clones, about 92% observed once, and the top ten hold roughly 1.4%. The input for sequencing was peripheral blood, taken in the first trimester of pregnancy. The receptors originated from a female donor with multiple sclerosis, enrolled in a pregnancy study. Both conserved end residues are part of each CDR3. D genes are given only for firm matches. A clone size is listed for some rows: how often the clone was seen (once, few, many), or a class if it is expanded.

>.|TRBJ2-5|14|TRBV25-1|.
TGTGCCAGCAGCCCGGACGACCGGGGGGAGACCCAGTACTTC
CASSPDDRGETQYF
>.|TRBJ2-7|15|TRBV5-1|TRBD1
TGCGCCAGCAGCTGGCGACAGGGTTATCCTTACGAGCAGTACTTC
CASSWRQGYPYEQYF
>.|TRBJ2-7|14|TRBV5-4|.
TGTGCCAGCAGTCCGGCGCCAGCGAGTTACGAGCAGTACTTC
CASSPAPASYEQYF
>many|TRBJ2-1|15|TRBV27|.
TGTGCCAGCAGTCTTCGACTCGGTGGCTACAATGAGCAGTTCTTC
CASSLRLGGYNEQFF
>.|TRBJ2-1|11|TRBV7-3|.
TGTGCCAGCAGACTCGGGGATGAGCAGTTCTTC
CASRLGDEQFF
>.|TRBJ2-3|16|TRBV4-2|.
TGTGCCAGCAGCCAAGATTGGGGCGATCTGACAGATACGCAGTATTTT
CASSQDWGDLTDTQYF
>.|TRBJ1-1|13|TRBV6-1|.
TGTGCCAGCAGATCCGGGATTCCGCTAGAAGCTTTCTTT
CASRSGIPLEAFF
>few|TRBJ1-1|15|TRBV5-4|.
TGTGCCAGCAGCTTGGGCGCTCCGGGGAACACTGAAGCTTTCTTT
CASSLGAPGNTEAFF
>.|TRBJ1-2|13|TRBV21-1|.
TGTGCCAGCAGCCCCCAGCAGGACTATGGCTACACCTTC
CASSPQQDYGYTF
>.|TRBJ2-3|17|TRBV18|TRBD2
TGTGCCAGCTCATCTAGACTAGCGGGAGGGAACACAGATACGCAGTATTTT
CASSSRLAGGNTDTQYF
>.|TRBJ2-7|12|TRBV6-6|TRBD1
TGTGCCAGCGGGGGCAGGGGGCCCGAGCAGTACTTC
CASGGRGPEQYF
>.|TRBJ1-1|17|TRBV18|TRBD1
TGTGCCAGCTCACGCGGACAGGGGAGGAGGTTCAGCACTGAAGCTTTCTTT
CASSRGQGRRFSTEAFF
>.|TRBJ2-3|16|TRBV6-6|TRBD1
TGTGCCAGCAGTTACGGTACAGGGGGCCCCTCAGATACGCAGTATTTT
CASSYGTGGPSDTQYF
>few|TRBJ1-2|14|TRBV19|TRBD1
TGTGCCAGCAAAGACAGGGCCGCTAACTATGGCTACACCTTC
CASKDRAANYGYTF
>.|TRBJ1-2|18|TRBV7-6|TRBD1
TGTGCCAGCAGCCTTTCACAGGGAACGGGACAGGGAACCTATGGCTACACCTTC
CASSLSQGTGQGTYGYTF
>.|TRBJ1-2|13|TRBV19|.
TGTGCCAGTAGTCCCTCCGGGACATGGGGCTACACCTTC
CASSPSGTWGYTF
>.|TRBJ2-7|15|TRBV14|TRBD1
TGTGCCAGCAGCCTTGACAGGGGTGGGATCTACGAGCAGTACTTC
CASSLDRGGIYEQYF
>once|TRBJ1-2|15|TRBV27|TRBD1
TGTGCCAGCAGTCTGACAGGGAAGGTATTGGATGGCTACACCTTC
CASSLTGKVLDGYTF
>.|TRBJ2-7|13|TRBV5-4|.
TGTGCCAGCAGCCTTGGGGGGAAGGACGAGCAGTACTTC
CASSLGGKDEQYF
>.|TRBJ1-1|15|TRBV6-5|TRBD1
TGTGCCAGCAGTTACGGGGAAGGGGGACAGGCTGAAGCTTTCTTT
CASSYGEGGQAEAFF
>.|TRBJ1-1|13|TRBV10-1|.
TGCGCCAGCAGTTCGGGGGGTCGGGCTGAAGCTTTCTTT
CASSSGGRAEAFF
>.|TRBJ2-2|14|TRBV6-1|TRBD1
TGTGCCAGCCGTCGACAGGGGTCGAACGGGGAGCTGTTTTTT
CASRRQGSNGELFF
>.|TRBJ1-2|14|TRBV2|.
TGTGCCAGCATCAACGGGGGGACCGACTATGGCTACACCTTC
CASINGGTDYGYTF
>.|TRBJ1-4|15|TRBV7-8|TRBD1
TGTGCCAGCAGCGCAGAACAGGGGACTAATGAAAAACTGTTTTTT
CASSAEQGTNEKLFF
>.|TRBJ2-3|17|TRBV5-1|.
TGCGCCAGCAGCTTGGCCCCAACAGGGGCGGGGGGTGATACGCAGTATTTT
CASSLAPTGAGGDTQYF
>few|TRBJ1-5|13|TRBV30|.
TGTGCCTGGAGTGCGGGAGCCGATCAGCCCCAGCATTTT
CAWSAGADQPQHF
>.|TRBJ2-1|18|TRBV7-2|TRBD1
TGTGCCAGCAGCTTCGCCCTCTCCGGGACAGCTCGCGGCAATGAGCAGTTCTTC
CASSFALSGTARGNEQFF